The 24 T cell receptor beta chains listed next were all sequenced from one sample in a study of T cell changes during pregnancy in multiple sclerosis. This table comes from immunoSEQ multiplex PCR, and its TCRdb copy is limited to in-frame clones, with some not included. The profile covers about 52,000 clones, with approximately 92% appearing a single time and roughly 0.81% taken by the ten largest. The sample consisted of CD4+ T cells from peripheral blood mononuclear cells, taken in the third trimester of pregnancy. The receptors here all came from a female donor with multiple sclerosis, enrolled in a pregnancy study.

The chain joins TRBV29-1 to TRBJ1-4; maybe TRBD1 (5 bases). Germline loops: CDR1 SQVTM, CDR2 ANQGSEA. This CDR3 contains 11 residues. This chain's CDR3 is CGGRWHEKLFF. In DNA form, the CDR3 reads TGCGGGGGGAGATGGCATGAAAAACTGTTTTTT.

The chain recombines TRBV14 with TRBJ2-7; weak D call: TRBD1 (5 bases). The ends were cut back, 4 bases at V and 3 bases at J, with 13 bases in the middle. The CDR3 is 14 residues long. The germline V gene encodes CDR1 SGHDN and CDR2 FVKESK. The CDR3: CASSPGANRYEQYF. CDR3 nucleotides: TGTGCCAGCAGCCCTGGGGCTAACCGCTACGAGCAGTACTTC.

This clone appeared once. V and J are TRBV27 and TRBJ2-7; no firm D call. CDR3 length equals 10 residues. CDR1 is MNHEY, CDR2 SMNVEV, per germline (reference sequence). V lost 8 bases to trimming and J lost 4 bases, with 6 bases between them. The CDR3 nucleotides are TGTGCCAGCGGCCCTTACGAGCAGTACTTC. Translation: CASGPYEQYF.

The genes are TRBV4-3 and TRBJ1-2, with TRBD1 matching over 9 bases. J lost 6 bases, V lost 4 bases, and 12 bases had no gene match. Germline V gene sequence: CDR1 LGHNA, CDR2 YSLEER. This CDR3 has 16 residues. CDR3 coding DNA: TGCGCCAGCAGCCTGATCGCTGGACAGGGGACGGATGGCTACACCTTC. Protein sequence: CASSLIAGQGTDGYTF.

The chain recombines TRBV15 with TRBJ1-1; 7 nucleotides agree with TRBD1. The CDR3 consists of 15 residues. Germline V gene lookup returns CDR1 LNHNV and CDR2 YYDKDF (reference sequence). The J segment lost 3 bases and the V segment lost 1 base, leaving 5 bases of the junction unmatched. The CDR3 reads CATSRVEGAHTEAFF. The CDR3 DNA sequence: TGTGCCACCAGCAGAGTAGAGGGGGCGCACACTGAAGCTTTCTTT.

The CDR3 reads CASSSTGGSTEAFF. The CDR3 DNA reads as TGTGCCAGCAGTAGCACAGGGGGGAGTACTGAAGCTTTCTTT. The gene calls are TRBV25-1 and TRBJ1-1, with 8 bases identical to TRBD1. Looked up from germline, CDR1 is MGHDK and CDR2 is SYGVNS. The CDR3 has 14 amino acids. Trimming removed 5 bases from V and 5 bases from J; junction bases left unmatched: 7.

In DNA, the CDR3 is TGTGCCAGCAGCCAAGGGGACATTCTACACACTGAAGCTTTCTTT. This codes for CASSQGDILHTEAFF. V is TRBV14 and J is TRBJ1-1; D possibly corresponds to TRBD1 (6 bases). The germline V and J ends were trimmed by 1 base and 3 bases, with 12 bases remaining between them. CDR1 is SGHDN, CDR2 FVKESK, per germline. The CDR3 contains 15 residues.

J is TRBJ1-1 and V is TRBV18; D gene ambiguous. CDR1 KGHSH and CDR2 LQKENI come from the germline V gene. The CDR3 is 13 residues long. V lost 5 bases and J 4 bases, leaving 11 bases between the germline ends. CDR3 sequence reads: CASSRLGGTEAFF. The CDR3 DNA reads as TGTGCCAGCTCAAGACTGGGTGGCACTGAAGCTTTCTTT.

The V call is TRBV2, the J call TRBJ2-1; TRBD2 aligns across 13 bases. CDR3 size: 17 residues. The junction had 10 bases not matched to a gene; V was cut back by 4 bases and J by 7 bases. CDR1 SNHLY and CDR2 FYNNEI come from the germline V gene. CDR3 sequence reads: CASSGLAGGLQGNEQFF. DNA of the CDR3: TGTGCCAGCAGTGGACTAGCGGGGGGACTACAGGGGAATGAGCAGTTCTTC.

The rearrangement uses TRBV11-2 and TRBJ2-1, with 10 bases fitting TRBD2. Germline V gene data show CDR1 as SGHAT and CDR2 as FQNNGV. The CDR3 covers 15 residues. With V trimmed by 5 bases and J by 6 bases, 7 bases remained unmatched. CDR3 coding DNA: TGTGCCAGCAGCAAACAAGCGGGGGGGCCCAATGAGCAGTTCTTC. Translating it yields CASSKQAGGPNEQFF.

The CDR3 region is CASTRGGAYNEQFF. CDR3 coding DNA: TGTGCCAGCACCCGAGGGGGGGCCTACAATGAGCAGTTCTTC. V and J are TRBV7-2 and TRBJ2-1; perhaps TRBD2 as D (7 bases). Germline assignment: CDR1 SGHTA and CDR2 FQGNSA. The CDR3 covers 14 residues. The ends were cut back, 7 bases at V and 2 bases at J, with 12 bases in the middle.

The chain couples TRBV6-5 to TRBJ2-7; the match to TRBD1 covers 12 bases. The CDR3 consists of 16 residues. J was trimmed by 6 bases and V by 0 bases; bases with no gene match: 6. From germline, CDR1 is MNHEY and CDR2 SVGAGI. The CDR3 nucleotides read TGTGCCAGCAGTTACTCGGGACAGGGGGCGGGAGGCGAGCAGTACTTC. Translated: CASSYSGQGAGGEQYF.

V is TRBV4-3 and J is TRBJ2-1; the D gene is possibly TRBD1 (5 bases). The ends were cut back, 0 bases at V and 2 bases at J, with 8 bases in the middle. The CDR3 extends over 15 amino acids. Germline V CDR1 and CDR2: LGHNA, YSLEER. CDR3 protein: CASSQDRETYNEQFF. CDR3 nucleotide sequence: TGCGCCAGCAGCCAAGACAGGGAAACCTACAATGAGCAGTTCTTC.

The chain carries TRBV29-1 and TRBJ2-2, with D tentatively TRBD2 (5 bases). Deletions cut 4 bases from V and 4 bases from J, with 13 bases between. CDR3 length: 14 amino acids. The germline V gene has CDR1 SQVTM and CDR2 ANQGSEA. CDR3 region: CSVGEGSGTGELFF. The CDR3 DNA follows: TGCAGCGTTGGTGAGGGTTCGGGCACCGGGGAGCTGTTTTTT.

Within the sample, this clone is medium-sized (0.01 to 0.1%). The gene calls are TRBV7-2 and TRBJ1-6, with 11 bases lining up with TRBD1. V shed 5 bases and J 0 bases; nucleotides not matched to a gene: 3. CDR3 length: 17 amino acids. Germline lookup yields CDR1 SGHTA and CDR2 FQGNSA. The CDR3 DNA follows: TGTGCCAGCAGCCCAGGGACAGGGGGCTCCTATAATTCACCCCTCCACTTT. This encodes CASSPGTGGSYNSPLHF.

The rearrangement joins TRBV27 to TRBJ1-1, with 8 bases lining up with TRBD1. Germline lookup yields CDR1 MNHEY and CDR2 SMNVEV (reference sequence). This CDR3 contains 16 residues. V shed 2 bases and J 4 bases; nucleotides not matched to a gene: 9. CDR3 protein: CASSLGAGGRGTEAFF. The CDR3 DNA follows: TGTGCCAGCAGTTTAGGGGCAGGGGGCCGGGGCACTGAAGCTTTCTTT.

The chain recombines TRBV9 with TRBJ2-2; 9 bases match TRBD1. After removal of 2 bases from V and 5 bases from J, the junction contained 4 bases not matched to a gene. This CDR3 region has 15 residues. From germline, CDR1 is SGDLS and CDR2 YYNGEE. The CDR3 DNA follows: TGTGCCAGCAGCGTTACAGGGGGCTGGACCGGGGAGCTGTTTTTT. Its protein product is CASSVTGGWTGELFF.

This clone was recorded once. This chain uses TRBV29-1 with TRBJ1-2; 8 bases map to TRBD1. This CDR3 has 14 amino acids. Germline CDR1 reads SQVTM; CDR2 reads ANQGSEA. With V trimmed by 7 bases and J by 5 bases, 12 bases remained unmatched. In nucleotides, the CDR3 is TGCAGCGGCAGGACAGGGCTTAATCAGTATGGCTACACCTTC. It translates to CSGRTGLNQYGYTF.

The chain combines TRBV7-2 with TRBJ1-1; D not certain. Germline CDR1 SGHTA, CDR2 FQGNSA. V lost 5 bases and J 3 bases, leaving 10 bases between the germline ends. This CDR3 has 13 amino acids. The CDR3 bases are TGTGCCAGCAGCCTCCTAGTCGACACTGAAGCTTTCTTT. Translation gives CASSLLVDTEAFF.

The chain has TRBV25-1 and TRBJ2-3; a possible D gene is TRBD1 (6 bases). The CDR3 is made up of 16 amino acids. Trimming shortened V by 3 bases and J by 3 bases, and 16 bases separated the two germline ends. Germline values: CDR1 MGHDK, CDR2 SYGVNS. The CDR3 DNA reads as TGTGCCAGCAGTGATGGGGGCCAGGGTAAGACAGATACGCAGTATTTT. It yields the protein CASSDGGQGKTDTQYF.

The chain carries TRBV4-2 and TRBJ1-4; a possible D gene is TRBD1 (5 bases). V lost 0 bases to trimming and J lost 8 bases, with 13 bases between them. In germline, CDR1 is LGHNA, CDR2 YNFKEQ. CDR3 size: 15 residues. CDR3 region: CASSQDTGTGEKLFF. CDR3 sequence (DNA): TGTGCCAGCAGCCAAGATACGGGGACTGGCGAAAAACTGTTTTTT.

The chain uses TRBV19 and TRBJ1-5, with D unclear. The germline V gene has CDR1 LNHDA and CDR2 SQIVND (reference sequence). Trimming left V 8 bases short and J 1 base short, with 18 bases between. The CDR3 covers 16 residues. The CDR3 bases are TGTGCCAGTCAGACGGGGAGGTGGGTAAGCAATCAGCCCCAGCATTTT. This codes for CASQTGRWVSNQPQHF.

Only one count was recorded for this clone. The chain links TRBV23-1 to TRBJ2-7, with D possibly being TRBD1 (6 bases). TRBV23-1 is an open reading frame, and its role is uncertain. This CDR3 has 15 residues. The ends were cut back, 3 bases at V and 5 bases at J, with 17 bases in the middle. The CDR3 region is CASSHATGFLHEQYF. The CDR3 nucleotides read TGCGCCAGCAGTCACGCGACAGGTTTTCTCCACGAGCAGTACTTC.

This chain uses TRBV11-1 with TRBJ2-7, with 7 bases matching TRBD2. The CDR3 extends over 15 amino acids. CDR1 is SGHAT and CDR2 is FQDESV in the germline V gene (reference sequence). The J segment lost 5 bases and the V segment lost 6 bases, leaving 13 bases of the junction unmatched. CDR3 bases: TGTGCCAGCAGAAAAGGCGGGGGAACGTCGCACGAGCAGTACTTC. Amino acid sequence: CASRKGGGTSHEQYF.